Only one count was recorded for the clone carrying this T cell receptor beta chain. The data stem from a study of CD8 T cells in Susac syndrome. An amount of RNA that ranged from roughly 0.45 to 1 ug was reverse transcribed with random hexamers. TCRdb passed the immunoSEQ multiplex PCR reads through MiXCR, listing each CDR3 protein once. This sample has approximately 200,000 distinct CDR3 sequences, with roughly 94% found just once. Sequencing was carried out using CD4+ T cells from PBMCs. The origin of this receptor is a human donor with multiple sclerosis.

The CDR3 nucleotides are TGTGCCAGCAACCAGGGGAGGAATCAGCCCCAGCATTTT. It specifies CASNQGRNQPQHF. The chain employs TRBV12-3 or TRBV12-4 and TRBJ1-5; D perhaps matches TRBD1 (6 bases). CDR3 length equals 13 residues. The V and J ends lost 7 bases and 4 bases respectively, with 11 bases between them.